This record looks at one T cell receptor beta chain sequence and its context. This record comes from a study of pediatric ulcerative colitis. Generated by immunoSEQ multiplex PCR, the TCRdb table keeps only in-frame clones and is missing some. The sample has 35,000 to 45,000 clones; less than 90% are singletons. Trimming removed 0 bases at V and 2 bases at J, with 14 bases between. Germline V lookup: CDR1 LGHNA, CDR2 YSLEER. The CDR3 loop spans 16 amino acids. What was sequenced was blood. The receptor's source is a girl aged 5-17 years with moderate ulcerative colitis. The chain employs TRBV4-3 and TRBJ2-7; possible D gene TRBD2, 5 bases. CDR3 sequence: CASSQDEGVGTYEQYF. CDR3 DNA sequence: TGCGCCAGCAGCCAAGACGAGGGAGTGGGGACCTACGAGCAGTACTTC.